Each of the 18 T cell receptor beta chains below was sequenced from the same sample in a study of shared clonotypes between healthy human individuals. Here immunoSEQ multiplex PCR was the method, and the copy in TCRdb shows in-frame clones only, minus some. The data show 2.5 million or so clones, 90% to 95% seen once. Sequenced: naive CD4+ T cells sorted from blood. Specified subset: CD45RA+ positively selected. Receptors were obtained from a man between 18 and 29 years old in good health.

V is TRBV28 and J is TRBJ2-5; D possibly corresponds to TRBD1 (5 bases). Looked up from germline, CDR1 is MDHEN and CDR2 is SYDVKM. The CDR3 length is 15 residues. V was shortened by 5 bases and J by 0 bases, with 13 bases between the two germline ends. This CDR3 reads CASSPKGWYQETQYF. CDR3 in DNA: TGTGCCAGCAGTCCGAAGGGGTGGTACCAAGAGACCCAGTACTTC.

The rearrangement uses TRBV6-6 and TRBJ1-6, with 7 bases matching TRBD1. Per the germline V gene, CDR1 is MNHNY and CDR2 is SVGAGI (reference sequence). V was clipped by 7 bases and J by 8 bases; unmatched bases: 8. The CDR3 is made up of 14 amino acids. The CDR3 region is CASNSDRVDSPLHF. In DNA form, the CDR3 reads TGTGCCAGCAACTCAGACAGGGTTGATTCACCCCTCCACTTT.

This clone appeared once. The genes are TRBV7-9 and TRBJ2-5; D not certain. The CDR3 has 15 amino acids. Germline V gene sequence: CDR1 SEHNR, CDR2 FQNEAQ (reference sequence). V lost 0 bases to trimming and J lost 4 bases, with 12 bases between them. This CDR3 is CASSLALFSLETQYF. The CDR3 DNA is TGTGCCAGCAGCTTAGCGTTGTTTTCATTAGAGACCCAGTACTTC.

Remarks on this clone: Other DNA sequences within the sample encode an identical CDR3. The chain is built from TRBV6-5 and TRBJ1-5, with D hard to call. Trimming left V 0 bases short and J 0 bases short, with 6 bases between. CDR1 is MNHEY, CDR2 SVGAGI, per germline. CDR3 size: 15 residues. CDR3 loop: CASSYSSVSNQPQHF. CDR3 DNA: TGTGCCAGCAGTTACTCTTCCGTTAGCAATCAGCCCCAGCATTTT.

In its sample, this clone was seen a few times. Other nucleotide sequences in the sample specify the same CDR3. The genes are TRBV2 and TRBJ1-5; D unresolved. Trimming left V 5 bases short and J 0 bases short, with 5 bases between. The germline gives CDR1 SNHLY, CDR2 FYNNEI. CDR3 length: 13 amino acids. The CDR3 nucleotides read TGTGCCAGCAGTCCAGATAGCAATCAGCCCCAGCATTTT. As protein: CASSPDSNQPQHF. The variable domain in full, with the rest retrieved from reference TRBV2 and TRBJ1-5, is EPEVTQTPSHQVTQMGQEVILRCVPISNHLYFYWYRQILGQKVEFLVSFYNNEISEKSEIFDDQFSVERPDGSNFTLKIRSTKLEDSAMYFCASSPDSNQPQHFGDGTRLSIL.

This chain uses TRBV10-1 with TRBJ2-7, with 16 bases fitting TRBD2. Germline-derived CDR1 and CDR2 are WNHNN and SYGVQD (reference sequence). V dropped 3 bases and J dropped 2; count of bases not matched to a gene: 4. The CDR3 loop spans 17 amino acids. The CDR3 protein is CASSDTGTSGRAYEQYF. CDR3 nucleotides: TGCGCCAGCAGTGACACCGGGACTAGCGGGAGGGCCTACGAGCAGTACTTC.

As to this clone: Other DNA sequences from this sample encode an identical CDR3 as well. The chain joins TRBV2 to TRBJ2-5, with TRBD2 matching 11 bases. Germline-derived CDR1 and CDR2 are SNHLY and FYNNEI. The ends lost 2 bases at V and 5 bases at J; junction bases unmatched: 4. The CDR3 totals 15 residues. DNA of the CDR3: TGTGCCAGCAGTGAACTAGCGGGGGGCGCGGAGACCCAGTACTTC. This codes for CASSELAGGAETQYF.

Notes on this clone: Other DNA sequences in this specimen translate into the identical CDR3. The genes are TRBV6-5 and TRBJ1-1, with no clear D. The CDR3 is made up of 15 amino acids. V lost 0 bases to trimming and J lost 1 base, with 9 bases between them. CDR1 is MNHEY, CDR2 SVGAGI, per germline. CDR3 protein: CASSYSSRGNTEAFF. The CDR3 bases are TGTGCCAGCAGTTACTCGTCCCGAGGGAACACTGAAGCTTTCTTT.

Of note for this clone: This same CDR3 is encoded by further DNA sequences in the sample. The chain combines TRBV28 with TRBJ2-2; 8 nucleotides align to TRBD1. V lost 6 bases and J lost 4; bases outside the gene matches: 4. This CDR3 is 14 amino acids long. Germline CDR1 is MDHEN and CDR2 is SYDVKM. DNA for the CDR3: TGTGCCAGCAGCCCCGGACAGGGCACCGGGGAGCTGTTTTTT. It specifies CASSPGQGTGELFF.

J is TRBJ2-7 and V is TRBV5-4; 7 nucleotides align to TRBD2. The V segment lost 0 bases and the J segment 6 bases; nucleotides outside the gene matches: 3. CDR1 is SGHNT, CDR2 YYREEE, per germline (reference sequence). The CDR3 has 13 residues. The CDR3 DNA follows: TGTGCCAGCAGCTTGGGGTCGGGGGGCGAGCAGTACTTC. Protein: CASSLGSGGEQYF.

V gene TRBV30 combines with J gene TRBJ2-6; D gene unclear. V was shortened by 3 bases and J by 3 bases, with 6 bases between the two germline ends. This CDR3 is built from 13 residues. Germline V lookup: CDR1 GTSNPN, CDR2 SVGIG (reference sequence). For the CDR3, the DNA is TGTGCCTGGAGCACCAATGGGGCCAACGTCCTGACTTTC. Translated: CAWSTNGANVLTF.

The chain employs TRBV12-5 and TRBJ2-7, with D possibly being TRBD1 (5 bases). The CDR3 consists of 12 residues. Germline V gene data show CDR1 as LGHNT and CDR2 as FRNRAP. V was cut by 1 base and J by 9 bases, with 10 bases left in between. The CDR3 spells CASGLDQGGQYF. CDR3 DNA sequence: TGTGCTAGTGGTTTGGATCAGGGCGGGCAGTACTTC.

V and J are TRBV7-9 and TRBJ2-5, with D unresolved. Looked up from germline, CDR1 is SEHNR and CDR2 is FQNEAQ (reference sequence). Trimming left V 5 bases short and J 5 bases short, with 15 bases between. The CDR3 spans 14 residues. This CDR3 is CASSIPATRETQYF. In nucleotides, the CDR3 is TGTGCCAGCAGCATTCCCGCGACGCGGGAGACCCAGTACTTC.

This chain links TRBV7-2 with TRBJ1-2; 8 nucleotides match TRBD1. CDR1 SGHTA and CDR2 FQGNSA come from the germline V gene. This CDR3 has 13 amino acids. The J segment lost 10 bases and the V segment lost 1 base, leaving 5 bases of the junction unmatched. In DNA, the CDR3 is TGTGCCAGCAGCTTAGGACAGGGGAAATCCTACACCTTC. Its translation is CASSLGQGKSYTF.

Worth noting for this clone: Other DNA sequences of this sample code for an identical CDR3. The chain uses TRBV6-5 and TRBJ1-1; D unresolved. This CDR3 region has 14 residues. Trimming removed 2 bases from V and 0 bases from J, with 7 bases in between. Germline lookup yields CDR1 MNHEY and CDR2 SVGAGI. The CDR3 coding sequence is TGTGCCAGCAGTTACGGAGTTTTGAACACTGAAGCTTTCTTT. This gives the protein CASSYGVLNTEAFF.

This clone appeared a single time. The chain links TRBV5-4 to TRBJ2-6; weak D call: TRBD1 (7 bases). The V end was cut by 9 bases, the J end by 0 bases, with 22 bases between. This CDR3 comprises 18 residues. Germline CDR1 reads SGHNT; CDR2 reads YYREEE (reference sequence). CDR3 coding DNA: TGTGCCACCCCATCCCAGGGGGGCAGGGGCTCTGGGGCCAACGTCCTGACTTTC. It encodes CATPSQGGRGSGANVLTF.

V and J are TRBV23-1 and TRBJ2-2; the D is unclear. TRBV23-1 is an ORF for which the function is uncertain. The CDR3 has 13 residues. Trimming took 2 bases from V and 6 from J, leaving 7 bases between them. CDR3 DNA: TGCGCCAGCAGTCAAGGAACGCCCGGGGAGCTGTTTTTT. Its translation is CASSQGTPGELFF.

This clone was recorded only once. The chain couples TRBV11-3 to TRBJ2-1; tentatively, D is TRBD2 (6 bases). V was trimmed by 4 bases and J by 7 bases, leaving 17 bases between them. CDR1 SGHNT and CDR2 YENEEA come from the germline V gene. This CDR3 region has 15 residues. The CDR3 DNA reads TGTGCCAGCAGCTCCCGGTCGGGAGATTCGAATGAGCAGTTCTTC. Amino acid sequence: CASSSRSGDSNEQFF.